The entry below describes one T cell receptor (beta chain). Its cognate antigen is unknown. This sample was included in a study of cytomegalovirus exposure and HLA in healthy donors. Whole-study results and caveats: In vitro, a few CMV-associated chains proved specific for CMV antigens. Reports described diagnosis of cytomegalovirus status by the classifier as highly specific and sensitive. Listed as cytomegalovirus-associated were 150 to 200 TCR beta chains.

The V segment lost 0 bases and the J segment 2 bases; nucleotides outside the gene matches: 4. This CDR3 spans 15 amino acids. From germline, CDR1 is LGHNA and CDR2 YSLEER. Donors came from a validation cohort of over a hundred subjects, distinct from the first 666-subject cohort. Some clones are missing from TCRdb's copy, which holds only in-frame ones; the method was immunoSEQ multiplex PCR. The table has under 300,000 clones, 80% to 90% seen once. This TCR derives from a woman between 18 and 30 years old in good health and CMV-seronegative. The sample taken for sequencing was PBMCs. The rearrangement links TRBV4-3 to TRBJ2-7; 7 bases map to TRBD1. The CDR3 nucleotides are TGCGCCAGCAGCCAAGATCCTCAGGGGGCCTACGAGCAGTACTTC. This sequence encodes CASSQDPQGAYEQYF.